One sample yielded the 9 T cell receptor beta chains listed below, sequenced in a study of cytomegalovirus exposure and HLA in healthy donors (dated by TCRdb to about 2017). The library was prepared using the immunoSEQ multiplex PCR assay. For the multiplex PCR, a mixture combining 60 forward primers for TCR Vbeta segments and 13 reverse primers for TCR Jbeta segments was used. As stored in TCRdb, this immuneACCESS dataset retains in-frame rearrangements with V and J assigned. A fraction of the clones does not appear; measured against another copy, unresolved V genes explain less than half of the discrepancy, and the remainder lacks a known reason. Recorded for this sample are around 170,000 clones; less than 75% of them occurred a single time. Approximately 1.6% of the sample comes from the top ten. Specimen: PBMCs. Receptors originate from a girl aged 5 to 17 in good health and CMV-seronegative.

The chain joins TRBV5-1 to TRBJ1-6; no reliable D call. The V gene's germline CDR1 is SGHRS and CDR2 YFSETQ. Trimming cost V 2 bases and J 7 bases, with 10 bases left between them. This CDR3 is 14 amino acids long. The CDR3 sequence: CASSLADYNSPLHF. CDR3 nucleotide sequence: TGCGCCAGCAGCTTAGCGGATTACAATTCACCCCTCCACTTT.

The chain is built from TRBV7-9 and TRBJ2-1; 7 nucleotides match TRBD1. The V gene end was trimmed by 4 bases and the J gene end by 8 bases; junction bases not matched to a gene: 5. The CDR3 has 13 residues. Germline CDR1 and CDR2: SEHNR and FQNEAQ (reference sequence). The CDR3 is CASSSTGTDEQFF. The CDR3 coding sequence is TGTGCCAGCAGCTCGACAGGGACCGATGAGCAGTTCTTC.

The V and J genes are TRBV6-1 and TRBJ1-1, with TRBD1 matching 9 bases. Per germline, CDR1 MNHNS and CDR2 SASEGT. V shed 2 bases and J 5 bases; nucleotides not matched to a gene: 9. CDR3 size: 16 residues. In DNA form, the CDR3 reads TGTGCCAGCAGTGAATACAGGGGGCCGGGAGGGACTGAAGCTTTCTTT. This translates into CASSEYRGPGGTEAFF.

This clone came up a few times. The chain links TRBV9 to TRBJ2-3, with no clear D. Germline CDR1 SGDLS, CDR2 YYNGEE. With 0 bases removed from V and 3 bases from J, the gap between germline ends came to 14 bases. CDR3 length: 16 amino acids. CDR3 sequence reads: CASSVGTLLETDTQYF. The CDR3 DNA is TGTGCCAGCAGCGTAGGAACGCTGTTAGAGACAGATACGCAGTATTTT.

This chain uses TRBV5-1 with TRBJ1-2; D is undetermined. The ends were cut back, 6 bases at V and 3 bases at J, with 18 bases in the middle. CDR3 length: 15 residues. CDR1 is SGHRS, CDR2 YFSETQ, per germline. As DNA, the CDR3 is TGCGCCAGCAAAAGTGGGAAGAGGGATCACTATGGCTACACCTTC. This sequence encodes CASKSGKRDHYGYTF.

This clone was observed a few times. V and J are TRBV6-1 and TRBJ1-5, with TRBD1 matching 7 bases. This CDR3 region has 17 residues. The trim removed 1 base at V and 0 bases at J, leaving 6 bases unmatched. The germline gives CDR1 MNHNS, CDR2 SASEGT. CDR3 sequence reads: CASSEGNRGYSNQPQHF. For the CDR3, the DNA is TGTGCCAGCAGTGAAGGCAACAGGGGATATAGCAATCAGCCCCAGCATTTT.

The rearrangement uses TRBV7-9 and TRBJ1-2, with 8 nucleotides matching TRBD1. With 4 bases clipped from V and 2 bases from J, the junction kept 0 bases outside the gene matches. Germline CDR1 reads SEHNR; CDR2 reads FQNEAQ (reference sequence). The CDR3 spans 13 residues. The CDR3 region is CASSWTGNYGYTF. The CDR3 DNA is TGTGCCAGCAGCTGGACAGGGAACTATGGCTACACCTTC.

The chain uses TRBV27 and TRBJ2-3, with a possible D match to TRBD1 (6 bases). Germline V gene lookup returns CDR1 MNHEY and CDR2 SMNVEV (reference sequence). V was shortened by 4 bases and J by 6 bases, with 14 bases between the two germline ends. CDR3 length equals 14 residues. CDR3 in DNA: TGTGCCAGCAGTTATCAGGGGATGAGGGATACGCAGTATTTT. Amino acids: CASSYQGMRDTQYF.

The rearrangement links TRBV7-9 to TRBJ1-1, with TRBD1 as a possible D gene (5 bases). Germline V gene data show CDR1 as SEHNR and CDR2 as FQNEAQ (reference sequence). CDR3 length equals 14 residues. The V end was cut by 2 bases, the J end by 10 bases, with 17 bases between. CDR3 bases: TGTGCCAGCAGCTTACTTCAGGGCGCAGACAGAGCTTTCTTT. This encodes CASSLLQGADRAFF.